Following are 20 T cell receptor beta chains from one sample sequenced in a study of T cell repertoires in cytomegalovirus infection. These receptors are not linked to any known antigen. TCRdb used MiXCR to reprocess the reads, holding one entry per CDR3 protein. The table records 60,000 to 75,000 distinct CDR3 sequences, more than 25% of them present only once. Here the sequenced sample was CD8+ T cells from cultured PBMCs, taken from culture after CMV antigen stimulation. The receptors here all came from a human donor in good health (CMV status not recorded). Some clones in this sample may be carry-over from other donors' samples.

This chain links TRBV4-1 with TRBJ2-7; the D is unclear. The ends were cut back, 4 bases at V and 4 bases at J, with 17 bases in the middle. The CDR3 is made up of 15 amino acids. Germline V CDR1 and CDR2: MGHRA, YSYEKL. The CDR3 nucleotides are TGCGCCAGCAGCCCAGACACCTTACCCTCTTACGAGCAGTACTTC. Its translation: CASSPDTLPSYEQYF.

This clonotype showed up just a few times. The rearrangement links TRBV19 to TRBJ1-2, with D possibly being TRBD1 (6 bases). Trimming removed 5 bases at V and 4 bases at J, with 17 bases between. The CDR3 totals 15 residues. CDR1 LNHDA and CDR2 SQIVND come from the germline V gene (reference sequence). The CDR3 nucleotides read TGTGCCAGTAGTCCTCGCACCCGGGACACCTATGGCTACACCTTC. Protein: CASSPRTRDTYGYTF.

The CDR3 DNA sequence: TGCGCCAGCAGCCAAGAACCTGGGCCCGGGACAGGGACCTACAATGAGCAGTTCTTC. It codes for CASSQEPGPGTGTYNEQFF. The chain joins TRBV4-3 to TRBJ2-1; TRBD1 aligns across 9 bases. The CDR3 covers 19 residues. With V trimmed by 0 bases and J by 2 bases, 11 bases remained unmatched. Germline V lookup: CDR1 LGHNA, CDR2 YSLEER.

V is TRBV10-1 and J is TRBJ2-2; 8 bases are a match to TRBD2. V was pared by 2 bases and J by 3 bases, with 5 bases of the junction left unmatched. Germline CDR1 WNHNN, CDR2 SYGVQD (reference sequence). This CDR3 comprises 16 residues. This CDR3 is CASSEREREYTGELFF. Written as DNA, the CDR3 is TGCGCCAGCAGTGAGCGCGAGCGGGAGTACACCGGGGAGCTGTTTTTT.

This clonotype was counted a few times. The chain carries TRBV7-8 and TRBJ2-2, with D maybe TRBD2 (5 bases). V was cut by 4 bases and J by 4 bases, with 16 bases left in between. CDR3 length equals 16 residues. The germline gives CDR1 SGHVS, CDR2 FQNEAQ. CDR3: CASSSSLDRGTGELFF. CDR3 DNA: TGTGCCAGCAGCTCGTCCCTGGATCGGGGCACCGGGGAGCTGTTTTTT.

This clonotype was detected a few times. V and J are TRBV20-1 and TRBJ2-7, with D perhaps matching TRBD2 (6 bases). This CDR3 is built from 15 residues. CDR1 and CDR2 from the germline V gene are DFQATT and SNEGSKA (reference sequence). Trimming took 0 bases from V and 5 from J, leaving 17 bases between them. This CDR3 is CSARDIRDSFDEQYF. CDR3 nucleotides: TGCAGTGCTAGAGATATCCGGGACTCCTTCGACGAGCAGTACTTC.

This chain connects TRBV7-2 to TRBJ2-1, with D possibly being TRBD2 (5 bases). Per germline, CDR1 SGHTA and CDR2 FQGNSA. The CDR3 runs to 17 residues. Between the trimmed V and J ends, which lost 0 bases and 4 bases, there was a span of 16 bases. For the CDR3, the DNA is TGTGCCAGCAGCTTAGCGTGGAGGTCCGCGGGTTACAATGAGCAGTTCTTC. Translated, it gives CASSLAWRSAGYNEQFF.

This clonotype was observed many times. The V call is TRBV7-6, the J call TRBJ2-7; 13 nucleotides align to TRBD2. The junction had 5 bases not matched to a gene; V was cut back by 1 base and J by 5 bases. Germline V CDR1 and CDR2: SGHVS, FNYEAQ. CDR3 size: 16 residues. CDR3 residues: CASSLGAGLAGDEQYF. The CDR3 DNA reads TGTGCCAGCAGCTTAGGAGCCGGACTAGCGGGAGACGAGCAGTACTTC.

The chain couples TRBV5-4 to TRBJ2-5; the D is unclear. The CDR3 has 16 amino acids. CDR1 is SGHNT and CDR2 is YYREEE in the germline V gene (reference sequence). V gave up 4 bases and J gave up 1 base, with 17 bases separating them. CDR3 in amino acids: CASSPNRLQLQETQYF. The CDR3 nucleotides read TGTGCCAGCAGCCCCAATCGCCTCCAACTCCAAGAGACCCAGTACTTC.

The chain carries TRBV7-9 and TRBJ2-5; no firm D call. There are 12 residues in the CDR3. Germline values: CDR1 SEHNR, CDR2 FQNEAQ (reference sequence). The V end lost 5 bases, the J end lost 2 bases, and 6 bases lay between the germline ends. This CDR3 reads CASSPLQETQYF. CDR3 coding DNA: TGTGCCAGCAGCCCACTGCAAGAGACCCAGTACTTC.

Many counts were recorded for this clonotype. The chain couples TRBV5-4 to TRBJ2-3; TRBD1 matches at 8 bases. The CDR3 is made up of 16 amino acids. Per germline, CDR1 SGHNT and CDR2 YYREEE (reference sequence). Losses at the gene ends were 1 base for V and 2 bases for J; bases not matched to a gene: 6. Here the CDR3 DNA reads TGTGCCAGCAGCTTGCCGGGACAGGACCCCACAGATACGCAGTATTTT. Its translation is CASSLPGQDPTDTQYF.

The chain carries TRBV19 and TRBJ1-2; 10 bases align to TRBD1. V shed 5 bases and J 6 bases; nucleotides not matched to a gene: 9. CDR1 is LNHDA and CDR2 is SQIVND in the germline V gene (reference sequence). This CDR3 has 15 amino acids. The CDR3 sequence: CASSPSTGTGDGYTF. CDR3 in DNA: TGTGCCAGTAGTCCCTCTACCGGGACAGGGGATGGCTACACCTTC.

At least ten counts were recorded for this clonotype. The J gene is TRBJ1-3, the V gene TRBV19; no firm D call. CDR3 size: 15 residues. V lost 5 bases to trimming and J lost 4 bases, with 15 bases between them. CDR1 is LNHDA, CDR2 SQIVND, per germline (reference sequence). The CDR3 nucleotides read TGTGCCAGTAGTCCTTCGTCAGGTTCGGGAAACACCATATATTTT. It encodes CASSPSSGSGNTIYF.

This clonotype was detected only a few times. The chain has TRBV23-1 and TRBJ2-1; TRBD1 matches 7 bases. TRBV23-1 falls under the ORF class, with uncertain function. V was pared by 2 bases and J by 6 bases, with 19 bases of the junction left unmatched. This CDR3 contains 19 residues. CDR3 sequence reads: CASSQTRQGQRLQFNEQFF. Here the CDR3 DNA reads TGCGCCAGCAGTCAAACACGACAGGGTCAGAGACTACAATTCAATGAGCAGTTCTTC.

CDR3 nucleotide sequence: TGTGCCACCAGCAGAGGACGGGACAGCTTTTCCGAGCAGTACTTC. Residues: CATSRGRDSFSEQYF. The chain joins TRBV15 to TRBJ2-7; TRBD1 agrees at 7 bases. Germline V lookup: CDR1 LNHNV, CDR2 YYDKDF (reference sequence). The CDR3 loop spans 15 amino acids. V dropped 1 base and J dropped 6; count of bases not matched to a gene: 9.

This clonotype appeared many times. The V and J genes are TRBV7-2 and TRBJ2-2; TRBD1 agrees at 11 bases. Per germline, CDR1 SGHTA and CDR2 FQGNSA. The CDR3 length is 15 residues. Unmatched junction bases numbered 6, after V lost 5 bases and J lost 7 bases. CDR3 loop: CASSTRTGGGGELFF. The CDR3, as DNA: TGTGCCAGCAGCACCCGGACAGGGGGCGGCGGGGAGCTGTTTTTT.

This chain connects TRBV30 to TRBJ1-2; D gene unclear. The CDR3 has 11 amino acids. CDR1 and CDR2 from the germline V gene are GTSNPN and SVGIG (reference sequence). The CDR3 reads CALLANYGYTF. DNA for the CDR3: TGTGCTCTTTTAGCTAACTATGGCTACACCTTC.

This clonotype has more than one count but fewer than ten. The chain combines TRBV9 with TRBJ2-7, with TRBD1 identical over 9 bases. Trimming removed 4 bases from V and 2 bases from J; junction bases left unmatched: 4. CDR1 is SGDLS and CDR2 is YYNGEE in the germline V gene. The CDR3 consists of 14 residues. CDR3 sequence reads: CASSLGTGTYEQYF. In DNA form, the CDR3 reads TGTGCCAGCAGCCTCGGGACAGGGACCTACGAGCAGTACTTC.

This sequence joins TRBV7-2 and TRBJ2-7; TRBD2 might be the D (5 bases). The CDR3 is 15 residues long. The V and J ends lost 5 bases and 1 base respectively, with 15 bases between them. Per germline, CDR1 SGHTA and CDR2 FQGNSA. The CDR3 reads CASSISTGDSYEQYF. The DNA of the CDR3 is TGTGCCAGCAGCATCTCTACCGGGGATTCCTACGAGCAGTACTTC.

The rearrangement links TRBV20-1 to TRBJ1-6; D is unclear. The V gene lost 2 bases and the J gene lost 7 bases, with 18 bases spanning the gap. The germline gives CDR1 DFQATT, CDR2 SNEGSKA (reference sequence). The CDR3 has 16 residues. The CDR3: CSARRGAGTWNSPLHF. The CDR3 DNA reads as TGCAGTGCTAGACGAGGAGCGGGAACTTGGAATTCACCCCTCCACTTT.